Given below is one T cell receptor (beta chain) in context. What it binds is unknown. No infections or other immune events were documented during collection. This CDR3 is built from 15 residues. Trimming left V 6 bases short and J 1 base short, with 16 bases between. Germline V gene data show CDR1 as SGHTS and CDR2 as YDEGEE. These data originate in a study of identifying expanded T cells in peripheral blood. The study, taken as a whole, reports: Approximately two-week clone count variance significantly increased as total template count grew. Over approximately two and four weeks, about 15 and 18 clones changed, versus around 1.2 between replicates.

The assay was immunoSEQ multiplex PCR, and TCRdb's table has in-frame clones only and misses some. The data contain around 120,000 clones, about 89% of them seen just once; the ten biggest clones take up roughly 15%. Sample: blood. The chain recombines TRBV5-8 with TRBJ1-1, with TRBD1 as a possible D gene (6 bases). This clonotype was sampled from a person between 18 and 75 years old in good health. The CDR3 region has the DNA TGTGCCAGCAACCTTTTACAGGGAGCGAACACTGAAGCTTTCTTT. Amino acids: CASNLLQGANTEAFF.